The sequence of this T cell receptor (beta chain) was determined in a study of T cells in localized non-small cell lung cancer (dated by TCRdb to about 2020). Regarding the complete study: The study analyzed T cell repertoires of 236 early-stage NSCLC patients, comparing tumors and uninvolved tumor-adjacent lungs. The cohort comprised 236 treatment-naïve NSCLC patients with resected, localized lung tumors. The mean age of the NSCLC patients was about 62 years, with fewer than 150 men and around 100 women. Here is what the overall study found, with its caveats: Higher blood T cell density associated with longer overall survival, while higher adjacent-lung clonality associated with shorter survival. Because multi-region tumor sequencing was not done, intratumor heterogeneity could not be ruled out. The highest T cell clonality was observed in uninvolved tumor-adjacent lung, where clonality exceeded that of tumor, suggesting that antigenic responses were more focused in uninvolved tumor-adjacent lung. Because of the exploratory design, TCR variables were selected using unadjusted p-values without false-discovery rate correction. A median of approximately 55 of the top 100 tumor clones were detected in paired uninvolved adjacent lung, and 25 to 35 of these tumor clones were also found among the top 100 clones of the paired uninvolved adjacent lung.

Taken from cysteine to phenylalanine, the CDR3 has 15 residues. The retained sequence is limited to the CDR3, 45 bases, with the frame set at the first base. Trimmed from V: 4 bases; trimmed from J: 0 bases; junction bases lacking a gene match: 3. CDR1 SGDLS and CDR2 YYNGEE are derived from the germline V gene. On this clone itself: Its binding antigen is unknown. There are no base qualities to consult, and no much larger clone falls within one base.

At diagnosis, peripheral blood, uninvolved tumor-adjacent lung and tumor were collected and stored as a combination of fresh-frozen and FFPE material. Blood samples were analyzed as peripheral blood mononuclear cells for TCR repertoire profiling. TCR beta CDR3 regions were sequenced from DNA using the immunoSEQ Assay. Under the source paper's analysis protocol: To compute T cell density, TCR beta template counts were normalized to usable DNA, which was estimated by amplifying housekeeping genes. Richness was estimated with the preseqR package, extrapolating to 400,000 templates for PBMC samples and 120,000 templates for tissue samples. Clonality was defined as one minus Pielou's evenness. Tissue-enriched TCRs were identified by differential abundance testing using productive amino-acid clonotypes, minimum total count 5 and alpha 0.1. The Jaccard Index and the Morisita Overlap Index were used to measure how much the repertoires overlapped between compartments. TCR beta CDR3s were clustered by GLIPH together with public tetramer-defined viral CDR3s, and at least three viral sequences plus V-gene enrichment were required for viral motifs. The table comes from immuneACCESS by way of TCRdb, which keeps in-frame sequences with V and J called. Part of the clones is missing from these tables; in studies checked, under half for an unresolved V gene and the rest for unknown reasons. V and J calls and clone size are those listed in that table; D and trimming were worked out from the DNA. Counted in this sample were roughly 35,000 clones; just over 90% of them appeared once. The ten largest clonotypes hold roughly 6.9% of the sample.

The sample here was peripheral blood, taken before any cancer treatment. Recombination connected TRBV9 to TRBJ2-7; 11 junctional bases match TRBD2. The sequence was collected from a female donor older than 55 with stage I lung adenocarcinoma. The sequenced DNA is TGTGCCAGCAGCCCTAGCGGGGGGATCTCCTACGAGCAGTACTTC. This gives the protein CASSPSGGISYEQYF.